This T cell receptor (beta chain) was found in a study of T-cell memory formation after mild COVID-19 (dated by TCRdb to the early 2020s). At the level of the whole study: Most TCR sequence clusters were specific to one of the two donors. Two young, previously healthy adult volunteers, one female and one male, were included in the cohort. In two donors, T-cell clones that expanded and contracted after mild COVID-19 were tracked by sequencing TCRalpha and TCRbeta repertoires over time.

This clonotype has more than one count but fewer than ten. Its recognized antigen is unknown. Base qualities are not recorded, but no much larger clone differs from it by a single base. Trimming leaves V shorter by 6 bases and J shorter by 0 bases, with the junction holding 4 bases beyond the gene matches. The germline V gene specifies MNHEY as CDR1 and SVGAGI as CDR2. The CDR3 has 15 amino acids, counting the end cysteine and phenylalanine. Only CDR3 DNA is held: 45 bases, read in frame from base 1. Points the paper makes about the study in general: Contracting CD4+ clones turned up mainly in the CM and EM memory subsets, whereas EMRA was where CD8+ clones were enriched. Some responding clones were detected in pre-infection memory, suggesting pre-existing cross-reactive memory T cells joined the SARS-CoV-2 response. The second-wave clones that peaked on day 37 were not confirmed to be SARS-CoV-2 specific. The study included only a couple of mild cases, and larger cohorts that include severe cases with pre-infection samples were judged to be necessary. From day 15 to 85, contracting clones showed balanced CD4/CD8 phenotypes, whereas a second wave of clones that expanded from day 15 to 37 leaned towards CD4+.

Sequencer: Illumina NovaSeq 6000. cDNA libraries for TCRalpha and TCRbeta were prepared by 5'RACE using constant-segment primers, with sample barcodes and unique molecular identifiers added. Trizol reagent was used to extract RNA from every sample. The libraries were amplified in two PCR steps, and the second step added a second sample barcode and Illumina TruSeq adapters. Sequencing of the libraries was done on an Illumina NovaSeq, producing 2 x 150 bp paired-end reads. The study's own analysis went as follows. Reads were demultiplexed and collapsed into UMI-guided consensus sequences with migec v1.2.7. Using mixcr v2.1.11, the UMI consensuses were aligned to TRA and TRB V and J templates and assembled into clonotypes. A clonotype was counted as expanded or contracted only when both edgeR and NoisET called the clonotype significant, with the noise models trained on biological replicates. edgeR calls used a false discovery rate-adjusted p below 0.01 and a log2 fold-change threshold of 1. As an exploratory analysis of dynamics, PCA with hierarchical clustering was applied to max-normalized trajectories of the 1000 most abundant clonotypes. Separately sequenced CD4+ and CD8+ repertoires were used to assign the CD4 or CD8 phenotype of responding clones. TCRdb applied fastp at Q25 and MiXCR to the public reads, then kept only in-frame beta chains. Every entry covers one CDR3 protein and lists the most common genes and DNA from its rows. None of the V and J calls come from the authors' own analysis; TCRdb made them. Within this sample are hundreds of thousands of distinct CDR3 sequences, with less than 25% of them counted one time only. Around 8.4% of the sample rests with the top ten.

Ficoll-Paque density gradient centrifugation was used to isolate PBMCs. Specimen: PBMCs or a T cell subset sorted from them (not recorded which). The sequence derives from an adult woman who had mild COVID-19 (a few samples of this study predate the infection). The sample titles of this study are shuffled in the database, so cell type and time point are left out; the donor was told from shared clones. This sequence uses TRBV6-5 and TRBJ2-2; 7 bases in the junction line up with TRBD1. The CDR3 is CASRSGQPNTGELFF. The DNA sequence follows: TGTGCCAGCAGGTCGGGACAGCCGAACACCGGGGAGCTGTTTTTT.